Listed below are T cell receptor beta chains from one sample, sequenced in a study of T-cell memory formation after mild COVID-19. MiXCR, run by TCRdb on the 5' RACE reads, gives a single entry per CDR3 protein. The data hold 120,000 to 150,000 distinct CDR3 sequences, with approximately 21% observed a single time. Sequencing used PBMCs or a T cell subset sorted from them (not recorded which). The receptors here all came from an adult woman who had mild COVID-19 (a few samples of this study predate the infection). Cell type and time point are not known. The CDR3 runs from the conserved cysteine through the conserved F or W. A D gene is named only where the DNA matches it firmly. Clone size is given for some rows only: seen once, a few or many times, or a class if the clone is expanded.

j_call	d_call	v_call	clone_size	cdr3_length	cdr3_nt	cdr3_aa
TRBJ1-6	TRBD1	TRBV6-5	NA	14	TGTGCCAGCAGTTACTCCTCAGGGGGGTCACCCCTCCACTTT	CASSYSSGGSPLHF
TRBJ2-1	TRBD2	TRBV4-2	NA	15	TGTGCCAGCAGCCAAGGGACTAGCGGAGCCAATGAGCAGTTCTTC	CASSQGTSGANEQFF
TRBJ2-1	NA	TRBV5-1	many	11	TGCGCCAGCAGCTTGGAGAATGAGCAGTTCTTC	CASSLENEQFF
TRBJ1-2	NA	TRBV25-1	NA	17	TGTGCCAGCAGTGAATTCAAGGGCCAGGCCGGGGGCTATGGCTACACCTTC	CASSEFKGQAGGYGYTF
TRBJ1-6	NA	TRBV5-6	few	13	TGTGCCAGCAAAGACTCCTATAATTCACCCCTCCACTTT	CASKDSYNSPLHF
TRBJ1-1	NA	TRBV6-4	NA	17	TGTGCCAGCAGTGACACTCGACTGGCCGGGCCTAACACTGAAGCTTTCTTT	CASSDTRLAGPNTEAFF
TRBJ1-2	TRBD1	TRBV12-3/TRBV12-4	NA	12	TGTGCCAGCAGTGGGACAGGGGGGGGCTACACCTTC	CASSGTGGGYTF
TRBJ2-5	NA	TRBV5-1	few	14	TGCGCCAGCAGCTTGGCGGGGAGGACGGAGACCCAGTACTTC	CASSLAGRTETQYF
TRBJ1-5	NA	TRBV5-1	few	13	TGCGCCAGCAGCTTGGAGGGGGGTATAGCCCAGCATTTT	CASSLEGGIAQHF
TRBJ1-6	NA	TRBV4-2	NA	16	TGTGCCAGCAGCCAGGGGCCTGACCGGAACAATTCACCCCTCCACTTT	CASSQGPDRNNSPLHF
TRBJ2-7	NA	TRBV20-1	few	17	TGCAGTGCTAGAGATATACGACTCCGGGATGACGACTACGAGCAGTACTTC	CSARDIRLRDDDYEQYF
TRBJ2-3	NA	TRBV24-1	many	14	TGTGCCACCAGTGATTTGCGGTGGGGAGATACGCAGTATTTT	CATSDLRWGDTQYF
TRBJ1-2	NA	TRBV19	few	12	TGTGCCAGTAGTATGGCTAGCTATGGCTACACCTTC	CASSMASYGYTF
TRBJ2-1	TRBD2	TRBV6-6	NA	15	TGTGCCAGCAGTTACGAGGGACTAGCGGACAATGAGCAGTTCTTC	CASSYEGLADNEQFF
TRBJ1-4	NA	TRBV10-3	NA	13	TGTGCCATCAGTGAACGGGATGGGGAAAAACTGTTTTTT	CAISERDGEKLFF
TRBJ1-1	NA	TRBV10-3	NA	13	TGTGCCACTCTTGAACTTATGAACACTGAAGCTTTCTTT	CATLELMNTEAFF
TRBJ2-1	NA	TRBV12-3/TRBV12-4	many	14	TGTGCCAGCAGCCGGGACGCCCTAAGGAGTGAGCAGTTCTTC	CASSRDALRSEQFF
TRBJ2-2	NA	TRBV20-1	few	15	TGCAGTGCTAGAGAGCCGGGACACTTCACCGGGGAGCTGTTTTTT	CSAREPGHFTGELFF
TRBJ2-1	TRBD2	TRBV3-1	NA	15	TGTGCCAGCAGCCCGCTAGCGGGGGGTCGCAATGAGCAGTTCTTC	CASSPLAGGRNEQFF
TRBJ2-1	NA	TRBV7-3	NA	12	TGTGCCAGCAGCCGGGACTACAATGAGCAGTTCTTC	CASSRDYNEQFF